This is a list of T cell receptor beta chains from one sample in a study of Ad26.COV2.S vaccination and SARS-CoV-2 variants. Assay: immunoSEQ multiplex PCR; the TCRdb copy retains only in-frame clones and omits some. The sample includes around 450,000 clones, roughly 89% of them seen just once. This specimen was peripheral blood, taken in a trial of Ad26.COV2.S vaccine versus placebo. The source is a person aged 18-65 years who received the Ad26.COV2.S COVID-19 vaccine or a placebo. The CDR3 runs from the conserved cysteine through the conserved F or W. A D gene is named only where the DNA matches it firmly. For some rows the clone size is stated as once, few or many, or as a class when expanded; others skip it.

clone_size: .
d_call: .
j_call: TRBJ2-7
v_call: TRBV7-8
cdr3_aa: CASSPRPATEQYF
cdr3_nt: TGTGCCAGCAGCCCAAGGCCGGCTACCGAGCAGTACTTC

clone_size: .
d_call: TRBD1
j_call: TRBJ2-5
v_call: TRBV7-9
cdr3_aa: CASSLVQGRGRETQYF
cdr3_nt: TGTGCCAGCAGCTTAGTACAGGGGAGAGGGCGAGAGACCCAGTACTTC

clone_size: .
d_call: .
j_call: TRBJ2-2
v_call: TRBV5-1
cdr3_aa: CASSRTGFTGELFF
cdr3_nt: TGCGCCAGCAGCCGTACAGGGTTCACCGGGGAGCTGTTTTTT

clone_size: .
d_call: TRBD1
j_call: TRBJ1-2
v_call: TRBV5-1
cdr3_aa: CASSSPGQGAGYGYTF
cdr3_nt: TGCGCCAGCAGCTCTCCGGGACAGGGGGCAGGCTATGGCTACACCTTC

clone_size: .
d_call: .
j_call: TRBJ1-1
v_call: TRBV19
cdr3_aa: CASSTEPRGRATEAFF
cdr3_nt: TGTGCCAGTAGTACCGAACCCAGGGGTCGGGCCACTGAAGCTTTCTTT

clone_size: .
d_call: .
j_call: TRBJ1-1
v_call: TRBV6-6
cdr3_aa: CASSYSKAVAGTEAFF
cdr3_nt: TGTGCCAGCAGTTACTCGAAAGCGGTAGCTGGAACTGAAGCTTTCTTT

clone_size: .
d_call: TRBD1
j_call: TRBJ1-6
v_call: TRBV11-2
cdr3_aa: CASSFTTGVNSPLHF
cdr3_nt: TGTGCCAGCAGCTTCACTACAGGGGTTAATTCACCCCTCCACTTT

clone_size: .
d_call: TRBD1
j_call: TRBJ1-1
v_call: TRBV4-3
cdr3_aa: CASSQAHRGLSEAFF
cdr3_nt: TGCGCCAGCAGCCAAGCTCACAGGGGATTGTCTGAAGCTTTCTTT

clone_size: .
d_call: .
j_call: TRBJ2-2
v_call: TRBV28
cdr3_aa: CASSLSLLTGWNTGELFF
cdr3_nt: TGTGCCAGCAGTTTATCCCTTCTGACAGGCTGGAACACCGGGGAGCTGTTTTTT

clone_size: .
d_call: .
j_call: TRBJ2-2
v_call: TRBV11-3
cdr3_aa: CASSFSDTGELFF
cdr3_nt: TGTGCCAGCAGCTTTAGTGACACCGGGGAGCTGTTTTTT

clone_size: .
d_call: TRBD1
j_call: TRBJ1-2
v_call: TRBV5-4
cdr3_aa: CASRATRDRVDGYTF
cdr3_nt: TGTGCCAGCAGGGCTACTAGGGACAGGGTGGATGGCTACACCTTC

clone_size: .
d_call: .
j_call: TRBJ2-5
v_call: TRBV5-5
cdr3_aa: CASSPGLTETQYF
cdr3_nt: TGTGCCAGCAGCCCGGGACTGACGGAGACCCAGTACTTC

clone_size: .
d_call: .
j_call: TRBJ2-5
v_call: TRBV5-8
cdr3_aa: CAGLQGLETQYF
cdr3_nt: TGTGCCGGGCTTCAGGGGTTGGAGACCCAGTACTTC

clone_size: .
d_call: .
j_call: TRBJ1-2
v_call: TRBV9
cdr3_aa: CASSVSLASYGYTF
cdr3_nt: TGTGCCAGCAGCGTATCCCTGGCCTCCTATGGCTACACCTTC

clone_size: .
d_call: .
j_call: TRBJ2-3
v_call: TRBV11-3
cdr3_aa: CASSPSRVSYTQYF
cdr3_nt: TGTGCCAGCAGCCCTTCCAGGGTCAGCTATACGCAGTATTTT

clone_size: .
d_call: .
j_call: TRBJ1-5
v_call: TRBV4-2
cdr3_aa: CASSQGRINSNQPQHF
cdr3_nt: TGTGCCAGCAGCCAGGGACGGATTAATAGCAATCAGCCCCAGCATTTT

clone_size: .
d_call: .
j_call: TRBJ2-1
v_call: TRBV12-5
cdr3_aa: CASGLMGNEQFF
cdr3_nt: TGTGCTAGTGGTTTGATGGGCAATGAGCAGTTCTTC

clone_size: .
d_call: .
j_call: TRBJ2-7
v_call: TRBV3-1/TRBV3-2
cdr3_aa: CASEGAQSTYEQYF
cdr3_nt: TGTGCCAGCGAAGGGGCTCAAAGCACCTACGAGCAGTACTTC

clone_size: .
d_call: .
j_call: TRBJ1-1
v_call: TRBV5-4
cdr3_aa: CASSLGGGGRNTEAFF
cdr3_nt: TGTGCCAGCAGCTTAGGGGGAGGGGGAAGGAACACTGAAGCTTTCTTT

clone_size: .
d_call: TRBD2
j_call: TRBJ2-3
v_call: TRBV7-9
cdr3_aa: CASSFSSGVADTQYF
cdr3_nt: TGTGCCAGCAGCTTTTCTAGCGGGGTAGCAGATACGCAGTATTTT

clone_size: .
d_call: .
j_call: TRBJ2-7
v_call: TRBV11-3
cdr3_aa: CASSFLGGEQYF
cdr3_nt: TGTGCCAGCAGCTTTCTGGGCGGAGAGCAGTACTTC

clone_size: .
d_call: .
j_call: TRBJ2-7
v_call: TRBV7-9
cdr3_aa: CASSPPRAEQYF
cdr3_nt: TGTGCCAGCAGCCCTCCTAGAGCCGAGCAGTACTTC

clone_size: .
d_call: .
j_call: TRBJ2-1
v_call: TRBV6-4
cdr3_aa: CASSDSASAYNEQFF
cdr3_nt: TGTGCCAGCAGTGACTCGGCTAGCGCGTACAATGAGCAGTTCTTC

clone_size: few
d_call: .
j_call: TRBJ1-1
v_call: TRBV18
cdr3_aa: CASSPLTGNTEAFF
cdr3_nt: TGTGCCAGCTCACCGCTAACAGGGAACACTGAAGCTTTCTTT

clone_size: .
d_call: .
j_call: TRBJ2-1
v_call: TRBV19
cdr3_aa: CASSFQGGMGNEQFF
cdr3_nt: TGTGCCAGTAGTTTTCAGGGAGGTATGGGCAATGAGCAGTTCTTC

clone_size: few
d_call: .
j_call: TRBJ2-2
v_call: TRBV6-5
cdr3_aa: CASRNHGSTGELFF
cdr3_nt: TGTGCCAGCAGAAACCACGGGAGCACCGGGGAGCTGTTTTTT

clone_size: .
d_call: .
j_call: TRBJ2-1
v_call: TRBV13
cdr3_aa: CASSFTRTNEQFF
cdr3_nt: TGTGCCAGCAGCTTCACTAGAACCAATGAGCAGTTCTTC

clone_size: .
d_call: TRBD2
j_call: TRBJ2-3
v_call: TRBV7-9
cdr3_aa: CASSLRRLAGGEPDTQYF
cdr3_nt: TGTGCCAGCAGCCTCCGGAGGCTAGCGGGGGGGGAACCAGATACGCAGTATTTT

clone_size: .
d_call: .
j_call: TRBJ1-1
v_call: TRBV20-1
cdr3_aa: CRGGKNTEAFF
cdr3_nt: TGCAGGGGGGGGAAGAACACTGAAGCTTTCTTT

clone_size: .
d_call: .
j_call: TRBJ1-2
v_call: TRBV6-2/TRBV6-3
cdr3_aa: CASSYYVGYTF
cdr3_nt: TGTGCCAGCAGTTACTATGTTGGCTACACCTTC

clone_size: .
d_call: TRBD1
j_call: TRBJ2-1
v_call: TRBV5-4
cdr3_aa: CASSLRTGAGYEQFF
cdr3_nt: TGTGCCAGCAGCTTACGGACAGGAGCTGGGTATGAGCAGTTCTTC

clone_size: .
d_call: .
j_call: TRBJ1-6
v_call: TRBV7-8
cdr3_aa: CASSLEEGWYSPLHF
cdr3_nt: TGTGCCAGCAGCTTAGAAGAGGGTTGGTATTCACCCCTCCACTTT

clone_size: once
d_call: .
j_call: TRBJ1-4
v_call: TRBV29-1
cdr3_aa: CSVTRASNEKLFF
cdr3_nt: TGCAGCGTTACCCGAGCGTCGAATGAAAAACTGTTTTTT

clone_size: .
d_call: TRBD1
j_call: TRBJ1-4
v_call: TRBV6-5
cdr3_aa: CASSLLGTGEKLFF
cdr3_nt: TGTGCCAGCAGTCTCTTGGGGACAGGGGAAAAACTGTTTTTT

clone_size: .
d_call: .
j_call: TRBJ1-4
v_call: TRBV4-1
cdr3_aa: CASSQVSRVGRLNEKLFF
cdr3_nt: TGCGCCAGCAGCCAAGTATCTCGGGTTGGGCGATTAAATGAAAAACTGTTTTTT

clone_size: .
d_call: .
j_call: TRBJ2-3
v_call: TRBV5-6
cdr3_aa: CASSLFGNVLADTQYF
cdr3_nt: TGTGCCAGCAGCTTGTTTGGGAACGTTTTAGCAGATACGCAGTATTTT

clone_size: .
d_call: .
j_call: TRBJ2-1
v_call: TRBV6-5
cdr3_aa: CASRPSGVDNEQFF
cdr3_nt: TGTGCCAGCAGGCCTTCCGGGGTTGACAATGAGCAGTTCTTC

clone_size: .
d_call: .
j_call: TRBJ2-2
v_call: TRBV6-5
cdr3_aa: CASSYKAYTGELFF
cdr3_nt: TGTGCCAGCAGTTACAAAGCGTACACCGGGGAGCTGTTTTTT

clone_size: .
d_call: .
j_call: TRBJ1-2
v_call: TRBV2
cdr3_aa: CASRERDGYGYTF
cdr3_nt: TGTGCCAGCAGGGAAAGAGATGGCTATGGCTACACCTTC

clone_size: .
d_call: .
j_call: TRBJ2-1
v_call: TRBV4-3
cdr3_aa: CASSRDESSYNEQFF
cdr3_nt: TGCGCCAGCAGTCGGGACGAGAGCTCCTACAATGAGCAGTTCTTC

clone_size: .
d_call: .
j_call: TRBJ1-2
v_call: TRBV12-5
cdr3_aa: CASAVGGSYYGYTF
cdr3_nt: TGTGCTAGTGCCGTGGGAGGGTCTTACTATGGCTACACCTTC

clone_size: .
d_call: .
j_call: TRBJ1-2
v_call: TRBV6-2/TRBV6-3
cdr3_aa: CASSTLPPSGYTF
cdr3_nt: TGTGCCAGCAGCACCCTTCCCCCGTCTGGCTACACCTTC

clone_size: .
d_call: .
j_call: TRBJ2-1
v_call: TRBV10-3
cdr3_aa: CAISGRGYNEQFF
cdr3_nt: TGTGCCATCAGCGGCAGGGGATACAATGAGCAGTTCTTC

clone_size: .
d_call: TRBD1
j_call: TRBJ1-2
v_call: TRBV7-8
cdr3_aa: CASSPRLIGTGAGYGYTF
cdr3_nt: TGTGCCAGCAGCCCGAGACTGATCGGGACAGGGGCAGGCTATGGCTACACCTTC

clone_size: .
d_call: TRBD1
j_call: TRBJ2-5
v_call: TRBV9
cdr3_aa: CASRPGTGGAETQYF
cdr3_nt: TGTGCCAGTCGCCCCGGGACAGGGGGCGCAGAGACCCAGTACTTC

clone_size: few
d_call: .
j_call: TRBJ2-3
v_call: TRBV20-1
cdr3_aa: CSASRQGNTDTQYF
cdr3_nt: TGCAGTGCTAGTCGGCAGGGAAACACAGATACGCAGTATTTT

clone_size: .
d_call: .
j_call: TRBJ1-1
v_call: TRBV4-3
cdr3_aa: CASSQDIWGKAFF
cdr3_nt: TGCGCCAGCAGCCAAGATATATGGGGGAAAGCTTTCTTT

clone_size: .
d_call: .
j_call: TRBJ2-1
v_call: TRBV6-6
cdr3_aa: CASSYPTGYYNEQFF
cdr3_nt: TGTGCCAGCAGTTACCCGACGGGGTACTACAATGAGCAGTTCTTC

clone_size: .
d_call: TRBD1
j_call: TRBJ2-4
v_call: TRBV4-1
cdr3_aa: CASSQERGPNIQYF
cdr3_nt: TGCGCCAGCAGCCAAGAAAGGGGGCCAAACATTCAGTACTTC

clone_size: .
d_call: TRBD2
j_call: TRBJ2-1
v_call: TRBV4-3
cdr3_aa: CASSQVRREGRNEQFF
cdr3_nt: TGCGCCAGCAGCCAAGTACGGCGGGAGGGGAGAAATGAGCAGTTCTTC

clone_size: .
d_call: .
j_call: TRBJ1-2
v_call: TRBV19
cdr3_aa: CASSIAIWRISNYGYTF
cdr3_nt: TGTGCCAGTAGTATAGCGATTTGGCGAATTAGCAACTATGGCTACACCTTC

clone_size: .
d_call: TRBD2
j_call: TRBJ2-5
v_call: TRBV6-5
cdr3_aa: CASRPGTTRETQYF
cdr3_nt: TGTGCCAGCAGACCCGGGACTACGAGGGAGACCCAGTACTTC

clone_size: .
d_call: TRBD2
j_call: TRBJ2-1
v_call: TRBV3-1/TRBV3-2
cdr3_aa: CASSLLGGTSYNEQFF
cdr3_nt: TGTGCCAGCAGCCTCCTGGGGGGGACCTCCTACAATGAGCAGTTCTTC

clone_size: few
d_call: .
j_call: TRBJ2-7
v_call: TRBV4-1
cdr3_aa: CASSRGTGLYSYEQYF
cdr3_nt: TGCGCCAGCAGCCGGGGGACGGGACTCTACTCCTACGAGCAGTACTTC

clone_size: .
d_call: TRBD2
j_call: TRBJ2-2
v_call: TRBV10-3
cdr3_aa: CAISELAGPPGELFF
cdr3_nt: TGTGCCATCAGCGAACTAGCGGGACCACCCGGGGAGCTGTTTTTT

clone_size: .
d_call: .
j_call: TRBJ1-5
v_call: TRBV19
cdr3_aa: CASREELTQHF
cdr3_nt: TGTGCCAGTAGGGAAGAGCTGACCCAGCATTTT

clone_size: .
d_call: .
j_call: TRBJ2-5
v_call: TRBV7-2
cdr3_aa: CASSFQRGQETQYF
cdr3_nt: TGTGCCAGCAGCTTCCAAAGGGGTCAAGAGACCCAGTACTTC